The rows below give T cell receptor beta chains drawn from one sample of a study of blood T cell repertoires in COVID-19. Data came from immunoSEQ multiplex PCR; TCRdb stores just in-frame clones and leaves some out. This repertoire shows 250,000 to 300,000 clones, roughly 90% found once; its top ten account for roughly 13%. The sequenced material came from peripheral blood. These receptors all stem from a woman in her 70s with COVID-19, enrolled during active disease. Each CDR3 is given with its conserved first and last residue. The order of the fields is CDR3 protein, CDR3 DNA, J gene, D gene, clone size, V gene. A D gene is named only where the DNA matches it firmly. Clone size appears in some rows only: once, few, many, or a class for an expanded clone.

CDR3aa: CASSSRTEGTDTQYF; CDR3nt: TGTGCCAGCAGCTCCCGGACAGAAGGCACAGATACGCAGTATTTT; j_gene: TRBJ2-3; d_gene: .; abundance: once; v_gene: TRBV27
CDR3aa: CASSTRQGGTEAFF; CDR3nt: TGCGCCAGCAGCACCAGACAGGGAGGAACTGAAGCTTTCTTT; j_gene: TRBJ1-1; d_gene: TRBD1; abundance: few; v_gene: TRBV5-1
CDR3aa: CASHAGADEQFF; CDR3nt: TGTGCCTCCCACGCGGGGGCCGATGAGCAGTTCTTC; j_gene: TRBJ2-1; d_gene: .; abundance: .; v_gene: TRBV10-3
CDR3aa: CASSLQGLRGYTF; CDR3nt: TGTGCCAGCAGCTTACAGGGGCTGAGGGGCTACACCTTC; j_gene: TRBJ1-2; d_gene: .; abundance: .; v_gene: TRBV11-2
CDR3aa: CASSATGGSYNEQFF; CDR3nt: TGTGCCAGCAGTGCGACAGGGGGCTCCTACAATGAGCAGTTCTTC; j_gene: TRBJ2-1; d_gene: TRBD1; abundance: .; v_gene: TRBV6-4
CDR3aa: CAISESAGWTEAFF; CDR3nt: TGTGCCATCAGTGAGTCGGCAGGGTGGACTGAAGCTTTCTTT; j_gene: TRBJ1-1; d_gene: .; abundance: .; v_gene: TRBV10-3
CDR3aa: CAWSYGQGGTNGYTF; CDR3nt: TGTGCCTGGAGTTACGGACAGGGAGGGACTAATGGCTACACCTTC; j_gene: TRBJ1-2; d_gene: TRBD1; abundance: .; v_gene: TRBV30
CDR3aa: CASSPHSPPEAFF; CDR3nt: TGTGCCAGCAGTCCACATAGCCCTCCTGAAGCTTTCTTT; j_gene: TRBJ1-1; d_gene: .; abundance: .; v_gene: TRBV12-3/TRBV12-4
CDR3aa: CASPTTDREHEQYF; CDR3nt: TGTGCCAGCCCGACTACCGACAGGGAACACGAGCAGTACTTC; j_gene: TRBJ2-7; d_gene: TRBD1; abundance: .; v_gene: TRBV27
CDR3aa: CASSETRSEYF; CDR3nt: TGTGCCAGCAGTGAAACTAGGTCGGAGTACTTC; j_gene: TRBJ2-5; d_gene: .; abundance: .; v_gene: TRBV6-1
CDR3aa: CASTTGTDQETQYF; CDR3nt: TGTGCCAGTACTACAGGGACAGACCAAGAGACCCAGTACTTC; j_gene: TRBJ2-5; d_gene: TRBD1; abundance: .; v_gene: TRBV19
CDR3aa: CASSERGYEQYF; CDR3nt: TGTGCCAGCAGTGAAAGGGGTTACGAGCAGTACTTC; j_gene: TRBJ2-7; d_gene: .; abundance: .; v_gene: TRBV2
CDR3aa: CASRGGWDRGSPLHF; CDR3nt: TGTGCCAGCAGGGGTGGATGGGACAGGGGTTCACCCCTCCACTTT; j_gene: TRBJ1-6; d_gene: TRBD1; abundance: .; v_gene: TRBV11-2
CDR3aa: CASRKQGDGYTF; CDR3nt: TGTGCCAGCAGAAAACAGGGGGATGGCTACACCTTC; j_gene: TRBJ1-2; d_gene: TRBD1; abundance: .; v_gene: TRBV6-5
CDR3aa: CASSQDTSGGRNTQYF; CDR3nt: TGTGCCAGCAGCCAAGATACTAGCGGGGGGCGGAATACGCAGTATTTT; j_gene: TRBJ2-3; d_gene: TRBD2; abundance: .; v_gene: TRBV3-1/TRBV3-2
CDR3aa: CASSIEDRAYEQYF; CDR3nt: TGTGCCAGTAGTATAGAGGACAGGGCCTACGAGCAGTACTTC; j_gene: TRBJ2-7; d_gene: TRBD1; abundance: .; v_gene: TRBV19
CDR3aa: CASSLLPGGYGYTF; CDR3nt: TGTGCCAGCAGTTTACTCCCCGGGGGGTATGGCTACACCTTC; j_gene: TRBJ1-2; d_gene: .; abundance: .; v_gene: TRBV27
CDR3aa: CASSLEQNTEAFF; CDR3nt: TGTGCCAGCAGCTTAGAACAGAACACTGAAGCTTTCTTT; j_gene: TRBJ1-1; d_gene: .; abundance: .; v_gene: TRBV7-9
CDR3aa: CASSPWGGRPDTQYF; CDR3nt: TGCGCCAGCAGCCCGTGGGGGGGCCGACCAGATACGCAGTATTTT; j_gene: TRBJ2-3; d_gene: .; abundance: .; v_gene: TRBV5-1
CDR3aa: CASSGGETLNTEAFF; CDR3nt: TGTGCCAGCAGCGGAGGGGAGACCCTGAACACTGAAGCTTTCTTT; j_gene: TRBJ1-1; d_gene: .; abundance: .; v_gene: TRBV7-9
CDR3aa: CASSYLGQSNYGYTF; CDR3nt: TGTGCCAGCAGTTACTTGGGACAGTCTAACTATGGCTACACCTTC; j_gene: TRBJ1-2; d_gene: TRBD1; abundance: once; v_gene: TRBV6-2/TRBV6-3
CDR3aa: CASSEITGQPQHF; CDR3nt: TGTGCCAGCAGTGAGATAACAGGGCAGCCCCAGCATTTT; j_gene: TRBJ1-5; d_gene: .; abundance: .; v_gene: TRBV6-1
CDR3aa: CASSLGHLLDSYTEAFF; CDR3nt: TGCGCCAGCAGCCTAGGACATCTTCTTGACTCATACACTGAAGCTTTCTTT; j_gene: TRBJ1-1; d_gene: .; abundance: .; v_gene: TRBV4-1
CDR3aa: CASSRLTGTGGVGNQPQHF; CDR3nt: TGTGCCAGCAGTCGACTAACCGGGACAGGGGGCGTGGGCAATCAGCCCCAGCATTTT; j_gene: TRBJ1-5; d_gene: TRBD1; abundance: once; v_gene: TRBV27
CDR3aa: CASSVPLAGVTDTQYF; CDR3nt: TGTGCCAGCAGTGTACCTCTAGCGGGGGTCACAGATACGCAGTATTTT; j_gene: TRBJ2-3; d_gene: TRBD2; abundance: .; v_gene: TRBV2
CDR3aa: CAWSSSRGGSPYGYTF; CDR3nt: TGTGCCTGGAGTTCCTCCCGCGGGGGGTCCCCCTATGGCTACACCTTC; j_gene: TRBJ1-2; d_gene: .; abundance: once; v_gene: TRBV30
CDR3aa: CASSPGGLIDTQYF; CDR3nt: TGTGCCAGCAGCCCCGGGGGGCTCATAGATACGCAGTATTTT; j_gene: TRBJ2-3; d_gene: .; abundance: once; v_gene: TRBV13
CDR3aa: CASSQGLAGTYYEQYF; CDR3nt: TGCGCCAGCAGCCAGGGACTAGCGGGGACCTACTACGAGCAGTACTTC; j_gene: TRBJ2-7; d_gene: TRBD2; abundance: .; v_gene: TRBV4-3
CDR3aa: CASSGGQALSTDTQYF; CDR3nt: TGTGCCAGCAGCGGGGGACAGGCTCTTAGCACAGATACGCAGTATTTT; j_gene: TRBJ2-3; d_gene: TRBD1; abundance: .; v_gene: TRBV9
CDR3aa: CASSMGQGGYEQYF; CDR3nt: TGTGCCAGTAGTATGGGGCAGGGGGGTTACGAGCAGTACTTC; j_gene: TRBJ2-7; d_gene: .; abundance: .; v_gene: TRBV19
CDR3aa: CASSPPGLATETQYF; CDR3nt: TGTGCCAGCAGCCCACCGGGACTAGCGACGGAGACCCAGTACTTC; j_gene: TRBJ2-5; d_gene: TRBD2; abundance: .; v_gene: TRBV3-1/TRBV3-2
CDR3aa: CSVAGGDRGAEAFF; CDR3nt: TGCAGCGTTGCAGGAGGGGACAGGGGGGCCGAAGCTTTCTTT; j_gene: TRBJ1-1; d_gene: TRBD1; abundance: .; v_gene: TRBV29-1
CDR3aa: CASSQGRVGEKLFF; CDR3nt: TGTGCCAGCAGCCAAGGCAGGGTGGGGGAAAAACTGTTTTTT; j_gene: TRBJ1-4; d_gene: .; abundance: .; v_gene: TRBV3-1/TRBV3-2
CDR3aa: CASSFGDRGYEQYF; CDR3nt: TGTGCCAGCAGTTTCGGGGACAGGGGATACGAGCAGTACTTC; j_gene: TRBJ2-7; d_gene: TRBD1; abundance: .; v_gene: TRBV28
CDR3aa: CASSKGSRGSCNYGYTF; CDR3nt: TGTGCCAGCAGCAAAGGGTCCAGGGGCTCCTGTAACTATGGCTACACCTTC; j_gene: TRBJ1-2; d_gene: .; abundance: .; v_gene: TRBV21-1
CDR3aa: CASSQGLAGTETQYF; CDR3nt: TGTGCCAGCAGCCAGGGACTAGCGGGGACAGAGACCCAGTACTTC; j_gene: TRBJ2-5; d_gene: TRBD2; abundance: .; v_gene: TRBV7-9
CDR3aa: CAINKDRRPYEQYF; CDR3nt: TGTGCCATCAATAAGGACAGGCGTCCCTACGAGCAGTACTTC; j_gene: TRBJ2-7; d_gene: TRBD1; abundance: .; v_gene: TRBV10-3
CDR3aa: CASSQVLAGGSAYEQYF; CDR3nt: TGCGCCAGCAGCCAAGTACTAGCGGGGGGTTCCGCCTACGAGCAGTACTTC; j_gene: TRBJ2-7; d_gene: TRBD2; abundance: .; v_gene: TRBV4-1
CDR3aa: CASAWDRGNEQYF; CDR3nt: TGTGCCAGCGCCTGGGACAGGGGCAACGAGCAGTACTTC; j_gene: TRBJ2-7; d_gene: TRBD1; abundance: .; v_gene: TRBV18
CDR3aa: CASSIGGGQPEKLFF; CDR3nt: TGTGCCAGTAGTATAGGGGGCGGACAGCCCGAAAAACTGTTTTTT; j_gene: TRBJ1-4; d_gene: .; abundance: .; v_gene: TRBV19
CDR3aa: CASSLSAGGTGEKLFF; CDR3nt: TGTGCCAGCAGTTTATCGGCAGGGGGTACTGGGGAAAAACTGTTTTTT; j_gene: TRBJ1-4; d_gene: TRBD1; abundance: .; v_gene: TRBV27
CDR3aa: CVVGGTEAFF; CDR3nt: TGTGTAGTGGGGGGCACTGAAGCTTTCTTT; j_gene: TRBJ1-1; d_gene: .; abundance: .; v_gene: TRBV9